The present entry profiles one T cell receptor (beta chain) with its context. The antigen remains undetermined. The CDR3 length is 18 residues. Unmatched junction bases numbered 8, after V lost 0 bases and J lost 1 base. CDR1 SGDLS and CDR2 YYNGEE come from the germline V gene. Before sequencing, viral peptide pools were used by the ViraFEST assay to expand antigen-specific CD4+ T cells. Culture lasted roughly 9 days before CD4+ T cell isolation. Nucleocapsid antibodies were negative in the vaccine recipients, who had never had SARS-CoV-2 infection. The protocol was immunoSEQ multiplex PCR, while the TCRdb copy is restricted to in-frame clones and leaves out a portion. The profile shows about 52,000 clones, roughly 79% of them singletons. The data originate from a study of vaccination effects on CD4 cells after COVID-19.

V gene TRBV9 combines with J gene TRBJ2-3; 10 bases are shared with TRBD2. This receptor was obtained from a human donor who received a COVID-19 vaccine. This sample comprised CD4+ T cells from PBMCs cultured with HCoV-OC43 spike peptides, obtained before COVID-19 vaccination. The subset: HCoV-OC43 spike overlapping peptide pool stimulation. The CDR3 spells CASSVAAAGGPGTDTQYF. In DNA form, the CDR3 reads TGTGCCAGCAGCGTAGCAGCAGCGGGGGGGCCAGGCACAGATACGCAGTATTTT.